This is a list of T cell receptor beta chains from one sample in a study of cytomegalovirus exposure and HLA in healthy donors. The protocol was immunoSEQ multiplex PCR, while the TCRdb copy is restricted to in-frame clones and leaves out a portion. The data hold some 130,000 clones, with 85% to 90% observed a single time. Sequencing used PBMCs. All receptors derive from a woman aged 25 to 39 in good health and CMV-seronegative. Both conserved end residues are part of each CDR3. The D gene is left open where the match is weak. Clone size is shown for a subset of rows, as once, few, many or a class of expanded clone.

D,V,size,J,CDR3,DNA
-,TRBV30,-,TRBJ1-3,CAWSKGGFYSGNTIYF,TGTGCCTGGAGTAAAGGCGGGTTTTACTCTGGAAACACCATATATTTT
-,TRBV30,-,TRBJ1-2,CAWQDSNYGYTF,TGTGCCTGGCAGGATTCGAACTATGGCTACACCTTC
TRBD1,TRBV7-9,-,TRBJ1-2,CASSPPGGQGALGGYTF,TGTGCCAGCAGCCCCCCGGGGGGACAGGGGGCTTTGGGGGGCTACACCTTC
-,TRBV5-6,once,TRBJ2-7,CASSVAYEQYF,TGTGCCAGCAGCGTAGCCTACGAGCAGTACTTC
TRBD1,TRBV14,-,TRBJ2-2,CASSQKGQGYYAGELFF,TGTGCCAGCAGCCAAAAGGGACAGGGATATTATGCCGGGGAGCTGTTTTTT
TRBD1,TRBV19,-,TRBJ2-7,CATSPGTGGYEQYF,TGTGCCACCTCGCCCGGGACAGGGGGCTACGAGCAGTACTTC
TRBD1,TRBV5-1,-,TRBJ2-7,CATRWDRVGEQYF,TGCGCCACCCGATGGGACAGGGTGGGCGAGCAGTACTTC
-,TRBV6-1,-,TRBJ1-1,CASSESDVTEAFF,TGTGCCAGCAGTGAAAGCGATGTGACTGAAGCTTTCTTT
TRBD1,TRBV19,-,TRBJ1-6,CASRRQGSPLHF,TGTGCCAGTAGGCGACAGGGGTCACCCCTCCACTTT
-,TRBV15,-,TRBJ2-2,CATSRDLRADTGELFF,TGTGCCACCAGCAGAGATTTAAGAGCTGACACCGGGGAGCTGTTTTTT
TRBD1,TRBV7-2,once,TRBJ1-2,CASRSLGQGASHPYGYTF,TGTGCCAGCAGATCATTAGGCCAGGGGGCGAGTCACCCCTATGGCTACACCTTC
-,TRBV27,-,TRBJ2-7,CASSSLGREQYF,TGTGCCAGCAGTTCGCTAGGGAGGGAGCAGTACTTC
TRBD1,TRBV27,-,TRBJ1-2,CASSSFRDSYGYTF,TGTGCCAGCAGTTCGTTCCGGGACAGCTATGGCTACACCTTC
-,TRBV28,-,TRBJ2-1,CASSLTAGYHEQFF,TGTGCCAGCAGTTTAACCGCAGGGTACCATGAGCAGTTCTTC
-,TRBV5-1,-,TRBJ2-3,CASSLDRAGTDTQYF,TGCGCCAGCAGCTTGGACAGGGCAGGCACAGATACGCAGTATTTT